The next 21 T cell receptor beta chains were all read from a single sample in a study of blood T cell repertoires in COVID-19. Libraries were prepared by immunoSEQ multiplex PCR; TCRdb keeps only in-frame clonotypes and omits some of them. This sample yields around 310,000 clones, of which around 87% are seen a single time; 1% belongs to the top ten. Sequenced sample: peripheral blood. The receptors here all came from a woman aged 40-49 years with COVID-19, enrolled during active disease.

This chain connects TRBV28 to TRBJ1-1, with D perhaps matching TRBD1 (5 bases). The CDR3 is made up of 15 amino acids. The germline gives CDR1 MDHEN, CDR2 SYDVKM. Trimming shortened V by 6 bases and J by 4 bases, and 18 bases separated the two germline ends. CDR3 protein: CASRWHGGRATEAFF. The CDR3 coding sequence is TGTGCCAGCAGGTGGCATGGGGGGAGGGCCACTGAAGCTTTCTTT.

This clone has more than one count but fewer than ten. This sequence joins TRBV11-2 and TRBJ1-1; D remains ambiguous. In germline, CDR1 is SGHAT, CDR2 FQNNGV. This CDR3 comprises 14 residues. V dropped 1 base and J dropped 1 base, with 7 bases sitting between them. In DNA form, the CDR3 reads TGTGCCAGCAGCTTAGTCCGGGGGAACACTGAAGCTTTCTTT. Translating it yields CASSLVRGNTEAFF.

The genes are TRBV9 and TRBJ1-3; no reliable D call. This CDR3 has 15 amino acids. The germline V and J ends were trimmed by 2 bases and 4 bases, with 13 bases remaining between them. Germline values: CDR1 SGDLS, CDR2 YYNGEE. CDR3 nucleotides: TGTGCCAGCAGCGTTAGTGGGCAGACGGGAAACACCATATATTTT. It codes for CASSVSGQTGNTIYF.

The chain has TRBV4-3 and TRBJ1-1; 7 bases fit TRBD1. Germline trimming cut 0 bases from V and 0 bases from J; bases unmatched to any gene: 10. The CDR3 is 18 residues long. Germline V lookup: CDR1 LGHNA, CDR2 YSLEER. CDR3 sequence (DNA): TGCGCCAGCAGCCAAGACTCCGGGACAGAGAATCTGAACACTGAAGCTTTCTTT. Protein product: CASSQDSGTENLNTEAFF.

This clone was recorded a few times. The chain employs TRBV29-1 and TRBJ1-1, with 9 positions matching TRBD1. Germline CDR1 SQVTM, CDR2 ANQGSEA. Losses at the gene ends were 6 bases for V and 0 bases for J; bases not matched to a gene: 5. The length of the CDR3 is 14 residues. This CDR3 is CSVGRDRVNTEAFF. The CDR3 region has the DNA TGCAGCGTGGGCAGGGACAGGGTGAACACTGAAGCTTTCTTT. Supplemented by reference TRBV29-1 and TRBJ1-1, the full variable domain reads SAVISQKPSRDICQRGTSLTIQCQVDSQVTMMFWYRQQPGQSLTLIATANQGSEATYESGFVIDKFPISRPNLTFSTLTVSNMSPEDSSIYLCSVGRDRVNTEAFFGQGTRLTVV.

This chain connects TRBV5-1 to TRBJ1-2; the D is unclear. The CDR3 consists of 13 residues. V was pared by 2 bases and J by 4 bases, with 9 bases between. CDR1 SGHRS and CDR2 YFSETQ come from the germline V gene. The DNA of the CDR3 is TGCGCCAGCAGCTTAACCAGGTTCTATGGCTACACCTTC. Translated, it gives CASSLTRFYGYTF.

This chain joins TRBV5-1 and TRBJ2-3; the match to TRBD1 covers 8 bases. Germline values: CDR1 SGHRS, CDR2 YFSETQ. V gave up 6 bases and J gave up 4 bases; unmatched junction bases: 10. The CDR3 totals 15 residues. The CDR3 coding sequence is TGCGCCAGCACCTCCACAGGGGGTCGCGCAGATACGCAGTATTTT. As protein: CASTSTGGRADTQYF.

The chain combines TRBV19 with TRBJ1-5; possibly TRBD1 for D (5 bases). Between the trimmed V and J ends, which lost 4 bases and 0 bases, there was a span of 13 bases. There are 16 residues in the CDR3. Germline V lookup: CDR1 LNHDA, CDR2 SQIVND (reference sequence). The CDR3 loop is CASSRARQSSNQPQHF. CDR3 bases: TGTGCCAGTAGTAGAGCAAGACAGAGTAGCAATCAGCCCCAGCATTTT.

The chain employs TRBV5-6 and TRBJ2-7; 8 nucleotides match TRBD1. Looked up from germline, CDR1 is SGHDT and CDR2 is YYEEEE. V lost 7 bases and J lost 5; bases outside the gene matches: 17. The CDR3 contains 16 residues. The CDR3 region has the DNA TGTGCCAGCGAGAATTCCCGTTGGGACAGGTACAACGAGCAGTACTTC. Translation: CASENSRWDRYNEQYF. Full variable domain (rest looked up from reference TRBV5-6 and TRBJ2-7): DAGVTQSPTHLIKTRGQQVTLRCSPKSGHDTVSWYQQALGQGPQFIFQYYEEEERQRGNFPDRFSGHQFPNYSSELNVNALLLGDSALYLCASENSRWDRYNEQYFGPGTRLTVT.

A few counts support this clone. The genes are TRBV2 and TRBJ1-5, with 7 bases lining up with TRBD1. Germline V gene sequence: CDR1 SNHLY, CDR2 FYNNEI. CDR3 size: 14 residues. Trimming took 5 bases from V and 7 from J; bases not matched to a gene: 8. CDR3 residues: CASSKDRDGQPQHF. CDR3 bases: TGTGCCAGCAGTAAAGACAGGGACGGGCAGCCCCAGCATTTT.

This clone was seen more than once but under ten times. The CDR3, as DNA: TGTGCCAGCAGGGTACTAGCGGGGAGCTCCTACAATGAGCAGTTCTTC. Protein: CASRVLAGSSYNEQFF. This chain uses TRBV2 with TRBJ2-1; 10 bases align to TRBD2. From germline, CDR1 is SNHLY and CDR2 FYNNEI. The J segment lost 0 bases and the V segment lost 6 bases, leaving 5 bases of the junction unmatched. CDR3 length equals 16 residues.

This chain joins TRBV7-9 and TRBJ2-3; D might be TRBD2 (6 bases). The germline V and J ends were trimmed by 5 bases and 7 bases, with 7 bases remaining between them. This CDR3 comprises 11 residues. Germline-derived CDR1 and CDR2 are SEHNR and FQNEAQ (reference sequence). The CDR3 here is CASSRGYTQYF. The CDR3 region has the DNA TGTGCCAGCAGCCGGGGGTATACGCAGTATTTT.

The rearrangement links TRBV7-3 to TRBJ2-1; 12 bases line up with TRBD1. Trimming took 1 base from V and 8 from J; bases not matched to a gene: 9. This CDR3 has 17 amino acids. Germline V gene lookup returns CDR1 SGHTA and CDR2 FQGTGA. In DNA, the CDR3 is TGTGCCAGCAGCTTAAACGGAGTGGGACAGGGGGCCGATGAGCAGTTCTTC. Amino acid sequence: CASSLNGVGQGADEQFF.

This chain connects TRBV10-2 to TRBJ2-3; 9 positions match TRBD1. Looked up from germline, CDR1 is WSHSY and CDR2 is SAAADI. CDR3 length: 14 amino acids. With 10 bases clipped from V and 1 base from J, the junction kept 6 bases outside the gene matches. CDR3 nucleotides: TGCGCCACCGTCAGGACAGGGGGCACAGATACGCAGTATTTT. Translated: CATVRTGGTDTQYF.

Written as DNA, the CDR3 is TGTGCCAGTAGTATAGGGCCCGCGAGGGAAACCCAGTACTTC. Translated: CASSIGPARETQYF. The chain employs TRBV19 and TRBJ2-5; tentatively, D is TRBD2 (5 bases). The CDR3 has 14 amino acids. The V and J ends lost 1 base and 8 bases respectively, with 14 bases between them. Germline-derived CDR1 and CDR2 are LNHDA and SQIVND (reference sequence).

This clone has just one count. The rearrangement joins TRBV9 to TRBJ2-3, with 9 bases that match TRBD2. The CDR3 is made up of 16 amino acids. V was pared by 3 bases and J by 2 bases, with 7 bases of the junction left unmatched. Per germline, CDR1 SGDLS and CDR2 YYNGEE. The CDR3 loop reads CASSAQTSGHTDTQYF. CDR3 in DNA: TGTGCCAGCAGCGCCCAGACTAGCGGTCACACAGATACGCAGTATTTT.

The rearrangement joins TRBV7-2 to TRBJ1-2; 11 nucleotides align to TRBD1. Germline V gene lookup returns CDR1 SGHTA and CDR2 FQGNSA. The junction had 5 bases not matched to a gene; V was cut back by 4 bases and J by 4 bases. The CDR3 sequence is 15 residues long. The CDR3 spells CASSSLGQGAYGYTF. DNA of the CDR3: TGTGCCAGCAGCTCCCTCGGACAGGGGGCCTATGGCTACACCTTC.

The chain carries TRBV25-1 and TRBJ1-6, with TRBD1 identical over 8 bases. The trim removed 8 bases at V and 7 bases at J, leaving 7 bases unmatched. The CDR3 sequence is 14 residues long. The V gene's germline CDR1 is MGHDK and CDR2 SYGVNS. Written as DNA, the CDR3 is TGTGCCAGCCGTTCAGGACAGGGAAATTCACCCCTCCACTTT. Amino acid sequence: CASRSGQGNSPLHF.

The J gene is TRBJ1-5, the V gene TRBV10-1; 9 bases fit TRBD1. Germline V lookup: CDR1 WNHNN, CDR2 SYGVQD (reference sequence). After removal of 6 bases from V and 5 bases from J, the junction contained 2 bases not matched to a gene. This CDR3 spans 13 amino acids. The CDR3 is CASSRQGDQPQHF. DNA of the CDR3: TGCGCCAGCAGCAGACAGGGGGATCAGCCCCAGCATTTT.

This clone has only one observation. The chain has TRBV24-1 and TRBJ2-2; TRBD1 matches 11 bases. Per germline, CDR1 KGHDR and CDR2 SFDVKD. CDR3 length: 18 amino acids. The junction had 9 bases not matched to a gene; V was cut back by 4 bases and J by 3 bases. CDR3 protein: CATSDPPGDRGYTGELFF. Written as DNA, the CDR3 is TGTGCCACCAGTGACCCGCCTGGGGACAGGGGGTACACCGGGGAGCTGTTTTTT.

CDR3 bases: TGTGCCAGTAGTATAGTCGGGAGTGAAGCTTTCTTT. It specifies CASSIVGSEAFF. The V call is TRBV19, the J call TRBJ1-1, with D uncertain. Germline loops: CDR1 LNHDA, CDR2 SQIVND (reference sequence). Trimming took off 1 base at V and 7 bases at J, with 7 bases between the two ends. This CDR3 spans 12 amino acids.